This is a list of T cell receptor beta chains from one sample in a study of T-cell memory formation after mild COVID-19. TCRdb re-analysed the 5' RACE reads in MiXCR, keeping a single row per CDR3 protein. The profile covers 300,000 or so distinct CDR3 sequences, with roughly 15% appearing a single time and over 20% taken by the ten largest. The sample was PBMCs or a T cell subset sorted from them (not recorded which). These receptors came from a man between 18 and 29 years old who had mild COVID-19 (a few samples of this study predate the infection). Cell type and time point are not known. Both conserved end residues are part of each CDR3.

j_gene: TRBJ1-6; v_gene: TRBV28; CDR3aa: CASSGRPSPLHF
j_gene: TRBJ1-6; v_gene: TRBV7-9; CDR3aa: CASSSQGWGSPLHF
j_gene: TRBJ2-7; v_gene: TRBV9; CDR3aa: CASSRGGTGTYEQYF
j_gene: TRBJ2-5; v_gene: TRBV20-1; CDR3aa: CSALAGAPETQYF
j_gene: TRBJ1-2; v_gene: TRBV6-5; CDR3aa: CASRQGANGYTF
j_gene: TRBJ2-2; v_gene: TRBV21-1; CDR3aa: CASSKSEGETGELFF
j_gene: TRBJ2-2; v_gene: TRBV7-2; CDR3aa: CASSLDGSGGPSNTGELFF
j_gene: TRBJ2-3; v_gene: TRBV7-6; CDR3aa: CASSSTGDETDTQYF
j_gene: TRBJ2-1; v_gene: TRBV11-2; CDR3aa: CASSFGTRGHEQFF
j_gene: TRBJ2-5; v_gene: TRBV11-2; CDR3aa: CASSLFAYGEETQYF
j_gene: TRBJ1-2; v_gene: TRBV15; CDR3aa: CATSTNRDGYTF